The TCR beta chain under discussion was sequenced for a study of OX40 agonist ivuxolimab in advanced cancers. In the study overall: Every 2 weeks, ivuxolimab was infused into the patients intravenously at between 0.01 and 10 mg/kg. Age averaged roughly 60 years (range about 23 to 80), and roughly 82% were male.

Study results and caveats: Averaging showed that CD8+ T cells had more expanded clones than CD4+ did. Dosing at 0.1 to 3.0 mg/kg was accompanied by clonal expansion of CD4+ and CD8+ blood T cells by week 6.

This clone has just one count. Its antigen is currently unknown. Method: immunoSEQ multiplex PCR; TCRdb's copy keeps in-frame clones and lacks some. In the table there are over 40,000 clones, around nine tenths of which are singletons. The germline V gene encodes CDR1 SGHNT and CDR2 YYREEE (reference sequence). V lost 1 base to trimming and J lost 6 bases, with 19 bases between them. This CDR3 contains 16 residues. The TCR sequence derives from an adult with an advanced solid tumor such as melanoma, head and neck, liver or kidney cancer. Sequencing was performed on CD4+ or CD8+ T cells sorted from blood, taken in a trial of the OX40 agonist ivuxolimab. V is TRBV5-4 and J is TRBJ2-5; either TRBD1 or TRBD2 may supply D (5 bases each). The CDR3 DNA is TGTGCCAGCAGCTTGCGCAGCCAGGGAGTAGTGAAGACCCAGTACTTC. Translation gives CASSLRSQGVVKTQYF.